This T cell receptor beta chain was identified in a study of T cells in Graves' hyperthyroidism and ophthalmopathy. Study-level results: Model predictions of ophthalmopathy came a median around 6.5 months before onset.

Amplification targeted TCR beta CDR3 regions from RNA transcripts. Using the HTBI primer set, a first-round RT-PCR was run on the TCR CDR3. TCRdb re-derived calls from the multiplex PCR reads in MiXCR, one entry per CDR3 protein. The table has under 450,000 distinct CDR3 sequences, around 16% seen once. The CDR3 runs to 15 residues. From germline, CDR1 is PRHDT and CDR2 FYEKMQ (reference sequence). V was pared by 0 bases and J by 3 bases, with 5 bases of the junction left unmatched. Over 18 months, lack of ophthalmopathy progression marked Graves' hyperthyroidism as stable. Disease duration under 2 months; hyperthyroidism patients were aged 18 to 65. Each 10 ml fresh peripheral blood draw supplied the PBMCs. This clonotype showed up many times. Its specificity is unknown.

The source of this sequence is a woman between 18 and 29 years old with Graves' hyperthyroidism. The source material was blood. V usage is TRBV13 and J usage is TRBJ2-7; the match to TRBD1 covers 7 bases. The CDR3 protein is CASSLGKAGGYEQYF. CDR3 DNA: TGTGCCAGCAGCTTAGGGAAGGCAGGGGGCTACGAGCAGTACTTC.